The sequence of this T cell receptor beta chain was determined in a study of T cells in Graves' hyperthyroidism and ophthalmopathy. Authors of the study amplified TCR beta CDR3 regions from RNA transcripts. Initially, a first-round RT-PCR of the TCR CDR3 employed the HTBI primer set. TCRdb re-analysed the multiplex PCR reads in MiXCR, keeping a single row per CDR3 protein. The sample records about 740,000 distinct CDR3 sequences, 11% to 15% being singletons. The diagnoses drew upon clinical symptoms, serum thyroxine and TRAb, thyroid ultrasound and orbital computed tomography. This clonotype was found a few times. Trimming took 8 bases from V and 2 from J, leaving 21 bases between them. The length of the CDR3 is 16 residues. CDR1 is MGHRA, CDR2 YSYEKL, per germline.

The rearrangement uses TRBV4-1 and TRBJ1-2; D is unclear. The clonotype originates from a woman aged 18-29 years with Graves' hyperthyroidism. Input material: blood. This CDR3 is CASLPREEGWNYGYTF. The CDR3 DNA follows: TGCGCCAGCTTGCCCAGAGAAGAAGGGTGGAACTATGGCTACACCTTC.